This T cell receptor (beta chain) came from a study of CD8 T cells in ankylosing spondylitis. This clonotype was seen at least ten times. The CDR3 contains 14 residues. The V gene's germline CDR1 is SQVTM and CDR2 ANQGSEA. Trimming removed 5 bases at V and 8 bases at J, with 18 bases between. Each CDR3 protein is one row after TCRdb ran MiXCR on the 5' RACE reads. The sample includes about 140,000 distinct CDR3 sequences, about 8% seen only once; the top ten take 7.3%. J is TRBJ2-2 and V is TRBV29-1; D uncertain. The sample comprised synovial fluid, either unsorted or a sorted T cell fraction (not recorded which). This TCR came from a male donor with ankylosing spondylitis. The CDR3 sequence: CSVQSNLRSGELFF. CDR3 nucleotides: TGCAGCGTTCAAAGCAACCTCAGGTCGGGGGAGCTGTTTTTT.